Following are 14 T cell receptor beta chains from one sample sequenced in a study of blood T cell repertoires in COVID-19. Produced via immunoSEQ multiplex PCR; TCRdb's table is partial and in-frame only. The data contain around 80,000 clones, 82% of them singletons. The sample comprised peripheral blood. The receptors were gathered from an older man with acute or convalescent COVID-19.

This sequence joins TRBV2 and TRBJ2-1; D ambiguous. Germline CDR1 SNHLY, CDR2 FYNNEI. Trimming took 1 base from V and 5 from J, leaving 6 bases between them. CDR3 length: 13 amino acids. DNA of the CDR3: TGTGCCAGCAGTGAAGATCCGGACAATGAGCAGTTCTTC. It codes for CASSEDPDNEQFF.

V usage is TRBV6-1 and J usage is TRBJ2-1; D remains unclear. The CDR3 is made up of 13 amino acids. With 6 bases removed from V and 4 bases from J, the gap between germline ends came to 10 bases. Germline V lookup: CDR1 MNHNS, CDR2 SASEGT. The CDR3 protein is CASRIVEYNEQFF. The CDR3 region has the DNA TGTGCCAGCAGGATCGTCGAGTACAATGAGCAGTTCTTC.

The chain is built from TRBV10-3 and TRBJ2-7; D call uncertain. V was cut by 6 bases and J by 2 bases, with 14 bases left in between. Per the germline V gene, CDR1 is ENHRY and CDR2 is SYGVKD. The CDR3 runs 14 residues. The CDR3 reads CAIRVKEGAYEQYF. In DNA, the CDR3 is TGTGCCATCAGGGTCAAGGAAGGAGCCTACGAGCAGTACTTC.

The chain has TRBV2 and TRBJ2-2, with TRBD1 matching over 8 bases. The CDR3 covers 15 residues. The V gene's germline CDR1 is SNHLY and CDR2 FYNNEI. Losses at the gene ends were 0 bases for V and 7 bases for J; bases not matched to a gene: 4. The CDR3 region has the DNA TGTGCCAGCAGTGAAGCAAGGACAGGGAACGGGGAGCTGTTTTTT. It specifies CASSEARTGNGELFF.

The chain has TRBV7-2 and TRBJ2-3, with D perhaps matching TRBD2 (6 bases). Germline V gene sequence: CDR1 SGHTA, CDR2 FQGNSA. This CDR3 region has 13 residues. Trimming cost V 4 bases and J 10 bases, with 15 bases left between them. The CDR3 coding sequence is TGTGCCAGCAGCTGGGACTTACTAAATGCGCAGTATTTT. Its translation: CASSWDLLNAQYF.

The chain joins TRBV30 to TRBJ1-1; D unclear. The V gene's germline CDR1 is GTSNPN and CDR2 SVGIG (reference sequence). V was trimmed by 2 bases and J by 8 bases, leaving 12 bases between them. The CDR3 spans 12 residues. DNA for the CDR3: TGTGCCTGGAGTACTGAGAGCTACGAAGCTTTCTTT. It yields the protein CAWSTESYEAFF.

The J gene is TRBJ2-3, the V gene TRBV15; the match to TRBD2 covers 14 bases. The CDR3 is made up of 15 amino acids. V shed 4 bases and J 4 bases; nucleotides not matched to a gene: 1. CDR1 LNHNV and CDR2 YYDKDF come from the germline V gene (reference sequence). The CDR3 nucleotides read TGTGCCACCAGCACGGGACTAGCGGGGGCAGATACGCAGTATTTT. Its translation: CATSTGLAGADTQYF.

V and J are TRBV5-3 and TRBJ2-7, with D tentatively TRBD1 (6 bases). TRBV5-3 is recorded as an ORF, its role being uncertain. The CDR3 consists of 14 residues. Trimming removed 4 bases from V and 5 bases from J, with 16 bases in between. CDR3 residues: CARSGGHPDHEQYF. CDR3 in DNA: TGTGCCAGAAGCGGGGGACACCCGGACCACGAGCAGTACTTC.

The genes are TRBV4-1 and TRBJ1-2; no firm D call. Germline loops: CDR1 MGHRA, CDR2 YSYEKL. The CDR3 has 14 residues. Between the trimmed V and J ends, which lost 0 bases and 4 bases, there was a span of 9 bases. DNA for the CDR3: TGCGCCAGCAGCCAAGACAGGAATGTCTATGGCTACACCTTC. It specifies CASSQDRNVYGYTF.

The genes are TRBV27 and TRBJ2-1; 8 bases match TRBD2. Losses at the gene ends were 6 bases for V and 7 bases for J; bases not matched to a gene: 5. Germline V gene sequence: CDR1 MNHEY, CDR2 SMNVEV (reference sequence). The CDR3 totals 13 residues. CDR3 DNA: TGTGCCAGCAGACTCCGGGGGGGGAATGAGCAGTTCTTC. Protein product: CASRLRGGNEQFF.

The chain joins TRBV28 to TRBJ1-2; D gene uncertain. This CDR3 comprises 14 residues. Germline V gives CDR1 MDHEN, CDR2 SYDVKM. Trimming left V 7 bases short and J 8 bases short, with 20 bases between. The CDR3 DNA reads as TGTGCCAGCACCCCTACTCCGGGGATTCAGGGCTACACCTTC. Translating gives CASTPTPGIQGYTF.

This clone was detected only a few times. The chain has TRBV12-3 or TRBV12-4 and TRBJ1-1; TRBD1 might be the D (6 bases). V was shortened by 5 bases and J by 7 bases, with 11 bases between the two germline ends. The CDR3 totals 12 residues. The CDR3 spells CASSIGQLEAFF. In nucleotides, the CDR3 is TGTGCCAGCAGTATAGGACAGCTTGAAGCTTTCTTT.

This chain uses TRBV12-5 with TRBJ1-5, with D perhaps matching TRBD1 (5 bases). Trimming shortened V by 4 bases and J by 4 bases, and 11 bases separated the two germline ends. The CDR3 has 14 residues. Germline loops: CDR1 LGHNT, CDR2 FRNRAP. CDR3 nucleotide sequence: TGTGCTAGTGGTTCAATAAGGGGTAATCAGCCCCAGCATTTT. Amino acids: CASGSIRGNQPQHF. Looking up the rest from reference TRBV12-5 and TRBJ1-5 gives the full variable domain: DARVTQTPRHKVTEMGQEVTMRCQPILGHNTVFWYRQTMMQGLELLAYFRNRAPLDDSGMPKDRFSAEMPDATLATLKIQPSEPRDSAVYFCASGSIRGNQPQHFGDGTRLSIL.

The chain links TRBV10-3 to TRBJ2-3; 10 bases map to TRBD1. CDR1 is ENHRY, CDR2 SYGVKD, per germline. V shed 3 bases, J shed 4 bases, and the junction held 7 bases outside the gene matches. There are 16 residues in the CDR3. The DNA for the CDR3 is TGTGCCATCAGTGACTCCGACAGGGGGCGAGCAGATACGCAGTATTTT. Residues: CAISDSDRGRADTQYF.